The 4 T cell receptor beta chains listed next were all sequenced from one sample in a study of blood T cell repertoires in COVID-19. Only in-frame clones appear in the TCRdb table, and some are missing; sequencing was by immunoSEQ multiplex PCR. The data show some 400,000 clones, roughly 89% seen once. Sequencing used PBMCs or T cells enriched from blood (not recorded which). The receptors shown here come from a woman aged 25-40 years who had recovered from COVID-19.

The chain uses TRBV20-1 and TRBJ2-5; D ambiguous. The V end was cut by 6 bases, the J end by 1 base, with 3 bases between. Germline CDR1 DFQATT, CDR2 SNEGSKA (reference sequence). The CDR3 totals 10 residues. The CDR3, as DNA: TGCAGTGCAGCCCAAGAGACCCAGTACTTC. It is translated as CSAAQETQYF.

This chain links TRBV5-5 with TRBJ2-1, with D uncertain. The germline CDR1 and CDR2 sequences are SGHKS and YYEKEE (reference sequence). The CDR3 has 15 amino acids. Trimming removed 1 base at V and 4 bases at J, with 12 bases between. CDR3 in amino acids: CASSLLNQAYNEQFF. The CDR3 DNA sequence: TGTGCCAGCAGCTTGTTGAACCAGGCGTACAATGAGCAGTTCTTC.

V gene TRBV1 combines with J gene TRBJ2-1; the table's D call, TRBD2, has no DNA check behind it. TRBV1 is listed as a pseudogene. The CDR3 covers 14 residues. CDR3 sequence: CTSSPGLLYNEQFF. Here the CDR3 DNA reads TGCACCAGCAGCCCGGGACTATTATACAATGAGCAGTTCTTC.

This chain links TRBV15 with TRBJ2-5, with TRBD1 identical over 7 bases. Per the germline V gene, CDR1 is LNHNV and CDR2 is YYDKDF (reference sequence). J lost 4 bases, V lost 3 bases, and 5 bases had no gene match. There are 14 residues in the CDR3. CDR3 region: CATSSRRQGETQYF. CDR3 nucleotide sequence: TGTGCCACCAGCAGTAGGAGACAGGGAGAGACCCAGTACTTC. Full variable domain (remainder filled in from reference TRBV15 and TRBJ2-5): DAMVIQNPRYQVTQFGKPVTLSCSQTLNHNVMYWYQQKSSQAPKLLFHYYDKDFNNEADTPDNFQSRRPNTSFCFLDIRSPGLGDTAMYLCATSSRRQGETQYFGPGTRLLVL.